The entry that follows covers one TCR beta chain sequence. Under the authors' procedure: Amplifying reference gene primers gave estimates of nucleated cell counts. Repertoires were generated with immunoSEQ multiplex PCR, while TCRdb's copy carries only in-frame clones and drops some. The V and J calls and clone size come from that table; D and trimming were worked out from the DNA. This sample has fewer than 350,000 clones, with approximately 89% found just once. With 2 bases clipped from V and 3 bases from J, the junction kept 7 bases outside the gene matches. Germline-derived CDR1 and CDR2 are SEHNR and FQNEAQ (reference sequence). This CDR3 spans 15 amino acids. During active infection, Seattle patients enrolled and were then monitored through disease. This sample stems from a study of blood T cell repertoires in COVID-19. Study-level background: The United States, Italy and Spain provided the acute and convalescent COVID-19 samples. T cells, B-cell-depleted T cells, or PBMCs provided the cDNA or gDNA that served as material.

The sample comprised peripheral blood. V is TRBV7-9 and J is TRBJ2-7; TRBD1 matches 7 bases. The sequence derives from a woman aged 55-70 years with COVID-19, enrolled during active disease. CDR3 sequence reads: CASSLTGTVFYEQYF. The CDR3 bases are TGTGCCAGCAGCTTAACCGGGACAGTCTTCTACGAGCAGTACTTC. Based on the CDR3 plus reference TRBV7-9 and TRBJ2-7, the full variable domain is DTGVSQNPRHKITKRGQNVTFRCDPISEHNRLYWYRQTLGQGPEFLTYFQNEAQLEKSRLLSDRFSAERPKGSFSTLEIQRTEQGDSAMYLCASSLTGTVFYEQYFGPGTRLTVT.